The 4 T cell receptor beta chains below come from one sample, sequenced in a study of technical replicates of blood from several donors. TCRdb's copy holds only in-frame clones and misses some; the assay was immunoSEQ multiplex PCR. The sample consists of 60,000 to 70,000 clones, 86% of them appearing once. The source material was PBMCs. The receptors originated from a human donor in good health. Some clones in this sample may be carry-over from other donors' samples.

The V and J genes are TRBV7-2 and TRBJ2-5, with TRBD2 matching over 8 bases. Trimming cost V 1 base and J 2 bases; bases outside gene matches: 6. In germline, CDR1 is SGHTA, CDR2 FQGNSA. The CDR3 consists of 16 residues. CDR3 sequence: CASSLGLAGRQETQYF. The CDR3 DNA follows: TGTGCCAGCAGCTTAGGATTAGCGGGGCGGCAAGAGACCCAGTACTTC. The variable domain in full, with the rest retrieved from reference TRBV7-2 and TRBJ2-5, is GAGVSQSPSNKVTEKGKDVELRCDPISGHTALYWYRQSLGQGLEFLIYFQGNSAPDKSGLPSDRFSAERTGGSVSTLTIQRTQQEDSAVYLCASSLGLAGRQETQYFGPGTRLLVL.

The V call is TRBV10-3, the J call TRBJ2-7, with 8 bases lining up with TRBD2. J gave up 7 bases and V 2 bases, and 7 bases lay outside the gene matches. Germline CDR1 and CDR2: ENHRY and SYGVKD. The CDR3 loop spans 14 amino acids. Here the CDR3 DNA reads TGTGCCATCAGTGAGGTAGCGGGGTTAGGGGAGCAGTACTTC. It specifies CAISEVAGLGEQYF.

This clone has a single count. This sequence joins TRBV7-2 and TRBJ2-3, with TRBD2 matching 8 bases. The CDR3 contains 17 residues. V dropped 7 bases and J dropped 8; count of bases not matched to a gene: 20. The V gene's germline CDR1 is SGHTA and CDR2 FQGNSA. The DNA of the CDR3 is TGTGCCAGCACTAACCCTGGACTAGCTCCCTTCCGTGGTACGCAGTATTTT. Amino acid sequence: CASTNPGLAPFRGTQYF.

The V and J genes are TRBV10-3 and TRBJ2-3, with TRBD2 matching over 9 bases. Looked up from germline, CDR1 is ENHRY and CDR2 is SYGVKD. The CDR3 totals 14 residues. With V trimmed by 6 bases and J by 6 bases, 7 bases remained unmatched. The DNA for the CDR3 is TGTGCCATCAGCGACCTAGCGGGAAGGGATACGCAGTATTTT. This sequence encodes CAISDLAGRDTQYF.